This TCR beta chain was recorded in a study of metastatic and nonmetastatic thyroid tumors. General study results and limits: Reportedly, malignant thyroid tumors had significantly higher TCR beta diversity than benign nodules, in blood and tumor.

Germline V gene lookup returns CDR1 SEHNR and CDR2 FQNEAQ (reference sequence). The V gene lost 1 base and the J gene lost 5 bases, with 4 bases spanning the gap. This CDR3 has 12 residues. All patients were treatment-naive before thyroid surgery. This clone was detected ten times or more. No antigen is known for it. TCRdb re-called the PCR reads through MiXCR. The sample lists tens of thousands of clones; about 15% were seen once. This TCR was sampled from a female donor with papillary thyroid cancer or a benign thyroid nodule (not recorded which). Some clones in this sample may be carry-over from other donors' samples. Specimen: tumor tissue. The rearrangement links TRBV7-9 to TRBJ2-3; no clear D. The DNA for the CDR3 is TGTGCCAGCAGCTTAGGTATAGATACGCAGTATTTT. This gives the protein CASSLGIDTQYF.